Included here is one T cell receptor (beta chain) sequence, with context. These data come from a study of blood T cell repertoires in COVID-19. Study background: T cells, B-cell-depleted T cells, or PBMCs supplied cDNA or gDNA.

Germline trimming cut 1 base from V and 3 bases from J; bases unmatched to any gene: 10. Germline assignment: CDR1 KGHSH and CDR2 LQKENI. The CDR3 consists of 18 residues. Using immunoSEQ multiplex PCR, the repertoire was profiled, and TCRdb retains in-frame clones only, with some absent. The table lists 260,000 or so clones, approximately 82% of them singletons. The chain couples TRBV18 to TRBJ2-2; 8 nucleotides line up with TRBD2. Source material: peripheral blood. The TCR sequence derives from a man older than 75 with acute or convalescent COVID-19. CDR3 DNA sequence: TGTGCCAGCTCACCACAGTTGGCGGGGGGACGATACACCGGGGAGCTGTTTTTT. The encoded protein is CASSPQLAGGRYTGELFF.